Below are 10 T cell receptor beta chains sequenced from a single sample in a study of T cells in localized non-small cell lung cancer. The protocol was immunoSEQ multiplex PCR, while the TCRdb copy is restricted to in-frame clones and leaves out a portion. Of 3,700 or so clones listed, less than 40% are singletons. The starting material was lung tumor tissue, obtained before any cancer treatment. The receptors were gathered from a male donor aged 60 or over with stage III lung adenocarcinoma.

The rearrangement links TRBV9 to TRBJ2-2; D not resolved. V gave up 4 bases and J gave up 4 bases, with 8 bases separating them. CDR3 length: 13 residues. Germline V lookup: CDR1 SGDLS, CDR2 YYNGEE. CDR3 nucleotide sequence: TGTGCCAGCAGCCTCCCAGTCACCGGGGAGCTGTTTTTT. The encoded protein is CASSLPVTGELFF.

The sample holds a few counts of this clone. The chain combines TRBV6-8 with TRBJ1-5; D is unclear. The CDR3 is 15 residues long. With 2 bases removed from V and 3 bases from J, the gap between germline ends came to 11 bases. Germline V gene data show CDR1 as MNHGY and CDR2 as SAAAGT. The CDR3, as DNA: TGTGCCAGCAGTTACGACGCCATGCCCAATCAGCCCCAGCATTTT. Encoded protein: CASSYDAMPNQPQHF.

In its sample, this clone was seen a few times. This chain joins TRBV6-8 and TRBJ2-7, with D perhaps TRBD2 (5 bases). With 6 bases removed from V and 7 bases from J, the gap between germline ends came to 16 bases. Per germline, CDR1 MNHGY and CDR2 SAAAGT. The CDR3 is made up of 13 amino acids. The DNA of the CDR3 is TGTGCCAGCAGCCGGACTCCCGTGGGGGAGCAGTACTTC. Translating it yields CASSRTPVGEQYF.

In its sample, this clone was seen a few times. DNA of the CDR3: TGCGCCAGCAGCCCTTTAGGACGCGGGGATACGCAGTATTTT. Its translation is CASSPLGRGDTQYF. The chain links TRBV23-1 to TRBJ2-3; perhaps TRBD2 as D (5 bases). TRBV23-1 is sorted into the ORF group, with uncertain function. The CDR3 extends over 14 amino acids. Between the trimmed V and J ends, which lost 6 bases and 6 bases, there was a span of 16 bases.

This clone came up a few times. The gene calls are TRBV19 and TRBJ1-1, with a tentative D call TRBD1 (5 bases). Germline assignment: CDR1 LNHDA and CDR2 SQIVND (reference sequence). The CDR3 runs 11 residues. V was trimmed by 3 bases and J by 7 bases, leaving 6 bases between them. The CDR3 sequence is CASSIRDEAFF. In DNA form, the CDR3 reads TGTGCCAGTAGTATCAGGGATGAAGCTTTCTTT.

This clone was counted between two and nine times. One junction end disagrees with the germline gene, perhaps due to a read error. The chain combines TRBV11-3 with TRBJ2-7; 8 nucleotides match TRBD1. The length of the CDR3 is 15 residues. From germline, CDR1 is SGHNT and CDR2 YENEEA. Here the CDR3 DNA reads TGTGCCAGCAGCCTAGACAGGGGAAGCTCCTACGAGCAGTACTTC. The encoded protein is CASSLDRGSSYEQYF.

By sample share, this clone is large. The rearrangement uses TRBV11-3 and TRBJ2-5, with TRBD2 matching 8 bases. V trimming: 5 bases; J trimming: 4 bases; junction bases outside the gene matches: 15. Germline values: CDR1 SGHNT, CDR2 YENEEA. The CDR3 extends over 17 amino acids. Here the CDR3 DNA reads TGTGCCAGCAGCCCACGGTCTAGCGGGTACCAAGGAGAGACCCAGTACTTC. It codes for CASSPRSSGYQGETQYF.

This chain uses TRBV14 with TRBJ1-4; 9 bases are a match to TRBD1. The length of the CDR3 is 15 residues. Germline trimming cut 4 bases from V and 5 bases from J; bases unmatched to any gene: 5. Germline V lookup: CDR1 SGHDN, CDR2 FVKESK. CDR3 coding DNA: TGTGCCAGCAGCCCGACAGGGGGACACAATGAAAAACTGTTTTTT. It codes for CASSPTGGHNEKLFF.

This rearrangement joins TRBV4-1 to TRBJ2-7; TRBD1 might be the D (5 bases). Trimming took off 0 bases at V and 4 bases at J, with 10 bases between the two ends. Germline loops: CDR1 MGHRA, CDR2 YSYEKL. This CDR3 has 14 residues. DNA of the CDR3: TGCGCCAGCAGCCAAGATTCAGGGTATTACGAGCAGTACTTC. Its protein is CASSQDSGYYEQYF.

The chain is built from TRBV29-1 and TRBJ1-2; 10 nucleotides agree with TRBD1. The CDR3 has 12 residues. Germline V gives CDR1 SQVTM, CDR2 ANQGSEA. V trimming: 7 bases; J trimming: 7 bases; junction bases outside the gene matches: 6. As DNA, the CDR3 is TGCAGCGCGAGGACAGGGGGGGGTGGCTACACCTTC. It specifies CSARTGGGGYTF. Full variable domain (outside the CDR3, taken from reference TRBV29-1 and TRBJ1-2): SAVISQKPSRDICQRGTSLTIQCQVDSQVTMMFWYRQQPGQSLTLIATANQGSEATYESGFVIDKFPISRPNLTFSTLTVSNMSPEDSSIYLCSARTGGGGYTFGSGTRLTVV.